Listed below are T cell receptor beta chains from one sample, sequenced in a study of shared clonotypes between healthy human individuals. Assay used: immunoSEQ multiplex PCR; TCRdb lists only in-frame clones, some missing. In the table there are approximately 2.3 million clones, approximately 93% of which are singletons. Sequencing used naive CD4+ T cells from PBMCs. These receptors all stem from a man between 18 and 35 years old in good health. Some clones in this sample may be carry-over from other donors' samples. Each CDR3 is given with its conserved first and last residue. The order of the fields is D gene, V gene, clone size, J gene, CDR3 protein, CDR3 DNA. A D gene is named only where the DNA matches it firmly. Expanded clones get a size class; other rows say once, few or many, or leave the size out.

d_gene: TRBD1
v_gene: TRBV19
abundance: .
j_gene: TRBJ1-2
CDR3aa: CASRDRGRGYGYTF
CDR3nt: TGTGCCAGTAGAGACAGGGGGCGCGGCTATGGCTACACCTTC

d_gene: .
v_gene: TRBV18
abundance: once
j_gene: TRBJ2-1
CDR3aa: CASSPLSSAYNEQFF
CDR3nt: TGTGCCAGCTCACCGTTGAGTAGTGCCTACAATGAGCAGTTCTTC

d_gene: .
v_gene: TRBV5-8
abundance: .
j_gene: TRBJ1-4
CDR3aa: CASSLDGGEKLFF
CDR3nt: TGTGCCAGCAGCCTAGACGGAGGGGAAAAACTGTTTTTT

d_gene: TRBD2
v_gene: TRBV4-1
abundance: .
j_gene: TRBJ2-5
CDR3aa: CASSQWVSGRGQETQYF
CDR3nt: TGCGCCAGCAGCCAGTGGGTTAGCGGGAGGGGACAAGAGACCCAGTACTTC

d_gene: TRBD2
v_gene: TRBV7-3
abundance: .
j_gene: TRBJ2-5
CDR3aa: CASSPLAGEGETQYF
CDR3nt: TGTGCCAGCAGCCCTTTAGCGGGAGAGGGGGAGACCCAGTACTTC

d_gene: TRBD1
v_gene: TRBV28
abundance: .
j_gene: TRBJ2-1
CDR3aa: CASSRTGDNEQFF
CDR3nt: TGTGCCAGCAGTCGGACAGGGGACAATGAGCAGTTCTTC

d_gene: .
v_gene: TRBV28
abundance: .
j_gene: TRBJ1-1
CDR3aa: CASSPGHVLTEAFF
CDR3nt: TGTGCCAGCAGTCCGGGACACGTACTCACTGAAGCTTTCTTT

d_gene: .
v_gene: TRBV6-6
abundance: .
j_gene: TRBJ1-1
CDR3aa: CASTPTRGANTEAFF
CDR3nt: TGTGCCAGCACTCCCACGAGGGGGGCGAACACTGAAGCTTTCTTT

d_gene: .
v_gene: TRBV4-2
abundance: .
j_gene: TRBJ2-1
CDR3aa: CASSQDLGIHNEQFF
CDR3nt: TGTGCCAGCAGCCAAGATCTAGGGATCCACAATGAGCAGTTCTTC

d_gene: TRBD1
v_gene: TRBV12-5
abundance: .
j_gene: TRBJ2-3
CDR3aa: CASGLRDRGTDTQYF
CDR3nt: TGTGCTAGTGGTTTGAGAGACAGGGGTACAGATACGCAGTATTTT

d_gene: TRBD2
v_gene: TRBV28
abundance: .
j_gene: TRBJ2-1
CDR3aa: CASSLWREAGNEQFF
CDR3nt: TGTGCCAGCAGTTTATGGCGGGAGGCAGGCAATGAGCAGTTCTTC

d_gene: TRBD1
v_gene: TRBV29-1
abundance: .
j_gene: TRBJ2-7
CDR3aa: CSVHLGQGPYEQYF
CDR3nt: TGCAGCGTCCATTTGGGACAGGGTCCCTACGAGCAGTACTTC

d_gene: .
v_gene: TRBV28
abundance: .
j_gene: TRBJ1-5
CDR3aa: CASTSRSFRSNQPQHF
CDR3nt: TGTGCCAGCACCTCCCGGTCATTCAGGAGCAATCAGCCCCAGCATTTT

d_gene: .
v_gene: TRBV18
abundance: .
j_gene: TRBJ2-2
CDR3aa: CASSPRTGDYTGELFF
CDR3nt: TGTGCCAGCTCACCAAGGACGGGCGACTACACCGGGGAGCTGTTTTTT

d_gene: .
v_gene: TRBV2
abundance: .
j_gene: TRBJ2-1
CDR3aa: CASSEARVETEQFF
CDR3nt: TGTGCCAGCAGTGAAGCGAGGGTAGAGACCGAGCAGTTCTTC

d_gene: .
v_gene: TRBV6-1
abundance: .
j_gene: TRBJ1-1
CDR3aa: CASREYEVNTEAFF
CDR3nt: TGTGCCAGCAGAGAATACGAGGTGAACACTGAAGCTTTCTTT